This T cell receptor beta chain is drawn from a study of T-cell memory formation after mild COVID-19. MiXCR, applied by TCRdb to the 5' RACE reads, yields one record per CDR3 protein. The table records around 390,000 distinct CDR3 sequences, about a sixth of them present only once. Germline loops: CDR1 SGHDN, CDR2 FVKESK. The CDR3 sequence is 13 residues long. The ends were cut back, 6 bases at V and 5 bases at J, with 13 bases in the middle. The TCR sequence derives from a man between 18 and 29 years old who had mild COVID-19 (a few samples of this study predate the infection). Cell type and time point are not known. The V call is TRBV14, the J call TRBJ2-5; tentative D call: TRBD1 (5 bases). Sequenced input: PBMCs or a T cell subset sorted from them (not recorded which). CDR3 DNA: TGTGCCAGCAGTTTCAGGGTCTGGGAGACCCAGTACTTC. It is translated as CASSFRVWETQYF.